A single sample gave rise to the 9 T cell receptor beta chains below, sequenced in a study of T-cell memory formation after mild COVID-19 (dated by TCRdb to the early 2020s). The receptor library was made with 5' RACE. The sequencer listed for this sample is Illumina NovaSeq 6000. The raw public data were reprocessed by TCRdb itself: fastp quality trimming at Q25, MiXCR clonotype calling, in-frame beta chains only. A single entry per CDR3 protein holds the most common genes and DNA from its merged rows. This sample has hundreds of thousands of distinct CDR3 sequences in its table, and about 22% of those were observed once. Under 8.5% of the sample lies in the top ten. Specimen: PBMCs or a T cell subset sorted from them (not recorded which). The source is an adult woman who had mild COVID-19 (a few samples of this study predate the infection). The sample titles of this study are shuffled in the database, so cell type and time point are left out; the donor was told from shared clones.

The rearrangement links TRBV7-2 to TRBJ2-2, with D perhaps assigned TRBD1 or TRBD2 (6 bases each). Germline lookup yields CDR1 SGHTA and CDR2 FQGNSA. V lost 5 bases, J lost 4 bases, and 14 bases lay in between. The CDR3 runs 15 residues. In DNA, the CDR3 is TGTGCCAGCAGCACGGGGGCCTCGGCCACCGGGGAGCTGTTTTTT. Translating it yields CASSTGASATGELFF.

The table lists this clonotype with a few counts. DNA for the CDR3: TGCGCCAGCAGCCCCCGGGAGAGCTATGGCTACACCTTC. This sequence encodes CASSPRESYGYTF. The chain carries TRBV5-1 and TRBJ1-2, with D uncertain. There are 13 residues in the CDR3. Germline CDR1 SGHRS, CDR2 YFSETQ. Trimming took off 4 bases at V and 4 bases at J, with 11 bases between the two ends.

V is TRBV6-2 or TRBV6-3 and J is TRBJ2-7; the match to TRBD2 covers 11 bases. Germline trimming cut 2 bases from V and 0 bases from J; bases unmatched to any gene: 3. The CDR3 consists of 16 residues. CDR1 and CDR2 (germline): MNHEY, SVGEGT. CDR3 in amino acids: CASSYPTSGDSYEQYF. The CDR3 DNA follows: TGTGCCAGCAGTTACCCGACTAGCGGGGACTCCTACGAGCAGTACTTC.

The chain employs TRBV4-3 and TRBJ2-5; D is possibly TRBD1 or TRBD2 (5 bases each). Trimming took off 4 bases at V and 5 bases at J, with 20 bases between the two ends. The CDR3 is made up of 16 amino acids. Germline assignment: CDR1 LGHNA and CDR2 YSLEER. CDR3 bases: TGCGCCAGCAGCCCTGGGGGAGCCGGAATCCAGGAGACCCAGTACTTC. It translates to CASSPGGAGIQETQYF.

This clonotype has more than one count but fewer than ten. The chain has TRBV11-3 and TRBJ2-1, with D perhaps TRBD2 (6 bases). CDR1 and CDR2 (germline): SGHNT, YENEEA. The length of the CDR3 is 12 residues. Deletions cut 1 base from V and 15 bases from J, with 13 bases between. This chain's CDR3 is CASSLVGAGWFF. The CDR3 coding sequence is TGTGCCAGCAGCTTAGTGGGTGCGGGGTGGTTCTTC.

This CDR3 reads CASSPPTGTSGGDNEQFF. CDR3 in DNA: TGTGCCAGCAGCCCACCGACCGGGACTAGCGGGGGTGACAATGAGCAGTTCTTC. The V call is TRBV7-2, the J call TRBJ2-1, with TRBD2 matching 14 bases. The germline CDR1 and CDR2 sequences are SGHTA and FQGNSA. J gave up 5 bases and V 5 bases, and 11 bases lay outside the gene matches. The CDR3 totals 18 residues.

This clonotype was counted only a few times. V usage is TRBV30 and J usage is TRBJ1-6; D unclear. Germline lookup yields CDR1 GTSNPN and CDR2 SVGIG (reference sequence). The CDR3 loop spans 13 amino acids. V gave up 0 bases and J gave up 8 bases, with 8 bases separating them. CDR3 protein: CAWSVQFDSPLHF. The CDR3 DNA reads TGTGCCTGGAGTGTACAGTTCGATTCACCCCTCCACTTT. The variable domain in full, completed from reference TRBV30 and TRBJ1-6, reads SQTIHQWPATLVQPVGSPLSLECTVEGTSNPNLYWYRQAAGRGLQLLFYSVGIGQISSEVPQNLSASRPQDRQFILSSKKLLLSDSGFYLCAWSVQFDSPLHFGNGTRLTVT.

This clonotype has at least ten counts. CDR3 residues: CAIRGQGTYEQYF. In nucleotides, the CDR3 is TGTGCCATCAGAGGACAGGGTACGTACGAGCAGTACTTC. The V call is TRBV10-3, the J call TRBJ2-7, with 8 bases that match TRBD1. The CDR3 has 13 amino acids. The J segment lost 4 bases and the V segment lost 6 bases, leaving 5 bases of the junction unmatched. Germline lookup yields CDR1 ENHRY and CDR2 SYGVKD.

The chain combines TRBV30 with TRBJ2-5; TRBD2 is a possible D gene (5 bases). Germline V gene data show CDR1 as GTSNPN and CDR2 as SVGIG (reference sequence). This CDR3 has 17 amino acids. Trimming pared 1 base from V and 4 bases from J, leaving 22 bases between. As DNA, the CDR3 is TGTGCCTGGAGTGGAGTTGGTCCGCGGGCTAGGGCAGAGACCCAGTACTTC. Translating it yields CAWSGVGPRARAETQYF. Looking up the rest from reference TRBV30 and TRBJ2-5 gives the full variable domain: SQTIHQWPATLVQPVGSPLSLECTVEGTSNPNLYWYRQAAGRGLQLLFYSVGIGQISSEVPQNLSASRPQDRQFILSSKKLLLSDSGFYLCAWSGVGPRARAETQYFGPGTRLLVL.